A selection of T cell receptor beta chains follows, all from one sample in a study of cytomegalovirus exposure and HLA in healthy donors. Generated by immunoSEQ multiplex PCR, the TCRdb table keeps only in-frame clones and is missing some. The sample lists 90,000 or so clones, about 75% occurring once. Sequenced sample: PBMCs. Receptors originate from a man aged 30-40 years in good health and CMV-seropositive. Both conserved end residues are part of each CDR3.

v_gene	j_gene	CDR3aa
TRBV6-1	TRBJ2-1	CASSVPDSDYNEQFF
TRBV4-3	TRBJ2-4	CASSASLAGFPPFQTKNIQYF
TRBV2	TRBJ1-5	CASRQTGGAGQPQHF
TRBV11-1	TRBJ2-7	CASSYQGPYEQYF
TRBV9	TRBJ1-2	CASSLLNYGYTF
TRBV6-1	TRBJ1-6	CASKRESYNSPLHF
TRBV7-3	TRBJ2-3	CASSLQRARSTDTQYF
TRBV30	TRBJ2-3	CAWDRGPYTDTQYF
TRBV30	TRBJ2-5	CAWSATGGIETQYF
TRBV9	TRBJ2-7	CASSAAGGEPYEQYF
TRBV7-2	TRBJ1-1	CASSSLRRNTEAFF